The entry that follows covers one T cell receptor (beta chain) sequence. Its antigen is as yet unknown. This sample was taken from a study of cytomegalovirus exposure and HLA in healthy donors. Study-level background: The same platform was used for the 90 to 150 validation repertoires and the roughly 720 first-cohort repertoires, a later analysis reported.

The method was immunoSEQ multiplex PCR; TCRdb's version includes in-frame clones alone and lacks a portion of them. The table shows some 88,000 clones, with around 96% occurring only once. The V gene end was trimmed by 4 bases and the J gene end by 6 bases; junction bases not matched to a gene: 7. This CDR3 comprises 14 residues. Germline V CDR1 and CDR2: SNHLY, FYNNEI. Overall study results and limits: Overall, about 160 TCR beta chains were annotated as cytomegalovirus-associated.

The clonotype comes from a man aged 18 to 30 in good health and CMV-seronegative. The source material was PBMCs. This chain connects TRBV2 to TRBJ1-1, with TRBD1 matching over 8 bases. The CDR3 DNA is TGTGCCAGCAGTGCCTTGGGACAGGACCCTGAAGCTTTCTTT. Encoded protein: CASSALGQDPEAFF.